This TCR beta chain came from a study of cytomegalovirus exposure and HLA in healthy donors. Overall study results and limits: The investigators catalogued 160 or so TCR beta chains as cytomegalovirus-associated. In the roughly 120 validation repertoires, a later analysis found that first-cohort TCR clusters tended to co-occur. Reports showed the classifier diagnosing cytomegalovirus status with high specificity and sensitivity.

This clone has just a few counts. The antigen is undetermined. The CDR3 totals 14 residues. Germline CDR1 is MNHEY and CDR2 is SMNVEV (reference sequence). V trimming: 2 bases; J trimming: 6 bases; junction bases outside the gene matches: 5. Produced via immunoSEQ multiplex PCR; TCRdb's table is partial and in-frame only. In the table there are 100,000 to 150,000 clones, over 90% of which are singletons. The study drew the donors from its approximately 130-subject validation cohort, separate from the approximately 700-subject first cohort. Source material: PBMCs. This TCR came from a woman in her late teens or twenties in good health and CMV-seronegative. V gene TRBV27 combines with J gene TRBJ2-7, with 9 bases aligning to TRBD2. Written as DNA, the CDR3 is TGTGCCAGCAGTTTAGGTAGCGGGGGTTTCGAGCAGTACTTC. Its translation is CASSLGSGGFEQYF.